This T cell receptor beta chain was found in a study of blood T cells in healthy people across ages (dated by TCRdb to the mid-2010s). The study in broad terms: In model experiments, template switching captured about one uniquely barcoded TCR beta cDNA molecule for every two T cells. Using deep sequencing normalized with unique cDNA molecular identifiers, the study measured how TCR beta repertoire diversity changes with age. The donors were split into four age groups: young (average 16 years), middle-aged (around 37), aged (about 56) and long-lived (approximately 80). To avoid experimental bias, donors of different ages were randomly spread across the sequencing lanes. The study analyzed two additional independent replicas of 1 million unique cDNA reads from the same blood draw for two donors, one aged 18 to 30 and one aged 80 or older.

Concerning this clonotype: It lacks a known antigen. Base quality data are lacking; no much larger clone is found one base away.

The germline V gene (reference sequence) specifies DFQATT as CDR1 and SNEGSKA as CDR2. The CDR3 starts with the cysteine, ends with the phenylalanine, and has 14 residues. CDR3 DNA is the only sequence kept; it has 42 bases, read in frame from the first base. V lost 1 base and J lost 4 bases; the stretch between them is 12 bases long. Library prep was done by 5' RACE. These reads were obtained on an Illumina HiSeq 2500. A second PCR of about 6 to 11 cycles was run with a J-beta primer mix and a sample-barcoded 5' primer. Each TCR beta cDNA molecule received a unique molecular identifier from a template-switch 5' adaptor carrying 12 random nucleotides. At least 2.5 million CDR3-containing paired-end reads were obtained from each sample. The Mint cDNA synthesis kit, primed by a TRBC-specific oligonucleotide, was used to synthesize first-strand cDNA from all RNA. All cDNA was treated with uracil-DNA glycosylase and then went through a first 18-cycle PCR with the universal primers M1SS and BC2_uni_R. As for the original processing: Each sample was normalized by randomly selecting 1 million high-quality reads, each carrying a distinct molecular identifier. Reads with shared molecular identifiers were discarded instead of being binned into consensus sequences. MiTCR, set to a Q25 quality threshold and the strictest error-elimination algorithm, was used for CDR3 identification, clonotype clustering and error correction. A nonparametric unseen species model with Euler transformation was used to estimate lower-bound total TCR beta diversity. TCRdb ran its own pipeline on the public reads, namely fastp trimming at Q25 and MiXCR clone calling, and kept in-frame beta chains. Each CDR3 protein gets just one entry, which takes the most common genes and DNA from the rows behind it. The V and J calls, along with clone size, are taken from TCRdb and not from the paper's own processing. The sample table contains roughly 700,000 distinct CDR3 sequences; only one count was recorded for 49% of them. Around a third of the sample belongs to the ten largest clones.

Donors were a few dozen systemically healthy Caucasian individuals from Russia aged roughly 6 to 100 years. Each donor gave around 9.5 milliliters of peripheral blood, collected into EDTA-treated Vacutainer tubes. Ficoll-Paque density-gradient centrifugation was used to isolate PBMCs, with at least 7 million per sample. Trizol reagent was used to extract total RNA from PBMCs, with at least 6 micrograms per sample. For every donor, an aliquot of PBMCs went through flow cytometry to measure the percentages of naive CD45RAhigh/CD27high T cells. Study-level results and caveats: Conclusive comparison of naive and antigen-experienced compartments was prevented by the profiling of bulk unsorted PBMCs. The long-lived group showed more naive CD4+ T cells, fewer expanded clones and increased TCR diversity than the aged group, suggesting age selection. Observed TCR beta diversity per million T cells fell roughly linearly with age, and a significant reduction was already apparent by age approximately 41. The percentage of naive T cells measured by flow cytometry correlated strongly with observed TCR beta diversity. Because donor CMV infection status was unknown, age-related changes in expanded clonotypes were potentially confounded. Estimates of total diversity based on one million sequenced T cells were considered lower bounds and underestimates.

The clonotype comes from a woman aged 55-70 years in good health. The sequenced sample was blood. This chain joins TRBV20-1 to TRBJ2-3, with a tentative D gene TRBD2 over 6 matching bases. The CDR3 region has the sequence CSARVRTGADTQYF. At the DNA level, the sequence is TGCAGTGCTAGAGTGCGGACGGGGGCAGATACGCAGTATTTT.